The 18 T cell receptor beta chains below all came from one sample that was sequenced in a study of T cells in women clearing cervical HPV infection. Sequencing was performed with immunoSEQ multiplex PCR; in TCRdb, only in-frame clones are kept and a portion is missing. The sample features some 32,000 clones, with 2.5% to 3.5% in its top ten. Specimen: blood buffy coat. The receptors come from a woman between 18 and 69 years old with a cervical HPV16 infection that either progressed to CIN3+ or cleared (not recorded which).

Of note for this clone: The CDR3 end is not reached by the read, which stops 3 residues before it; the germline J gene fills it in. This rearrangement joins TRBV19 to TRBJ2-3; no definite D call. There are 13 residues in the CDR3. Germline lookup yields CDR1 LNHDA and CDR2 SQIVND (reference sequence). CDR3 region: CASSRGPSEAQYF. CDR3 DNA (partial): TGTGCCAGTAGTAGAGGCCCGTCAGAGGCG. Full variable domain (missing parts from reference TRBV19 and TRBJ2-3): DGGITQSPKYLFRKEGQNVTLSCEQNLNHDAMYWYRQDPGQGLRLIYYSQIVNDFQKGDIAEGYSVSREKKESFPLTVTSAQKNPTAFYLCASSRGPSEAQYFGPGTRLTVL.

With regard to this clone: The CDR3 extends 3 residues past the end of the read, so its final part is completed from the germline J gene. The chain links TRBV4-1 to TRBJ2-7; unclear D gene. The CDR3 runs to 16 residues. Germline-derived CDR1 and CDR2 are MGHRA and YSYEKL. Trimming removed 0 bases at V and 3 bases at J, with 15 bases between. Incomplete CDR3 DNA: TGCGCCAGCAGCCAAGATACCTCATCCAGGCACTACGAG. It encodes CASSQDTSSRHYE. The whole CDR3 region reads CASSQDTSSRHYEQYF.

The CDR3: CASSKDRDYNEQFF. The sequenced part of the CDR3 DNA is TGTGCCAGCAGTAAGGACAGAGATTACAATGAG. V gene TRBV28 combines with J gene TRBJ2-1; perhaps TRBD1 as D (6 bases). Sequencing ends 3 residues short of the CDR3 end; the germline J gene provides the rest. Germline CDR1 and CDR2: MDHEN and SYDVKM. V lost 5 bases and J 4 bases, leaving 12 bases between the germline ends. The CDR3 extends over 14 amino acids.

The CDR3 bases that were read are TGTGCCATCAGTGGGACTAGCGGGGCTGGGTCCATAGATACG. This translates into CAISGTSGAGSIDT. The CDR3 in full is CAISGTSGAGSIDTQYF. The chain combines TRBV10-3 with TRBJ2-3; 12 nucleotides agree with TRBD2. The read terminates 3 residues ahead of where the CDR3 ends, so the germline J gene completes it. Germline V gene sequence: CDR1 ENHRY, CDR2 SYGVKD. V dropped 4 bases and J dropped 5; count of bases not matched to a gene: 10. The CDR3 runs to 17 residues.

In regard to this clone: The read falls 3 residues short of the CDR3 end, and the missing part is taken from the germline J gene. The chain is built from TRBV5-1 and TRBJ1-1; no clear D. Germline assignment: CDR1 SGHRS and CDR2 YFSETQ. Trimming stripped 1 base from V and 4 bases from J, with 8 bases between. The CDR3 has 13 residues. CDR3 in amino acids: CASSLTIRTEAFF. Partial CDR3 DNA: TGCGCCAGCAGCTTGACAATTCGCACTGAA.

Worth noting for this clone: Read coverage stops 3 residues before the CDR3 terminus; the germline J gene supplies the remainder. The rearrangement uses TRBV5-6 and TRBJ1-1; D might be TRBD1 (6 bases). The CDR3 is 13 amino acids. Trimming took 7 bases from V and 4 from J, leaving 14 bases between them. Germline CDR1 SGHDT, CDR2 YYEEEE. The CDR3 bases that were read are TGTGCCAGCCTATCACAGGGAGGCACTGAA. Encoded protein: CASLSQGGTE. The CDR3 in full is CASLSQGGTEAFF.

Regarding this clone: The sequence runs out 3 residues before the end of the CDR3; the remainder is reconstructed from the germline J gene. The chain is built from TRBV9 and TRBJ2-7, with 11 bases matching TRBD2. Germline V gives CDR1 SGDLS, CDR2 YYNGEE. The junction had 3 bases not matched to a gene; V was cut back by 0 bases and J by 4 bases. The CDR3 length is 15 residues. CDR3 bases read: TGTGCCAGCAGCGTAGAACCTAGCGGGGGGTACGAG. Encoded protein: CASSVEPSGGYE. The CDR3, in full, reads CASSVEPSGGYEQYF.

The CDR3 spells CASSLTGNQPQYF. The sequenced CDR3 bases are TGTGCCAGCAGCTTGACGGGTAATCAGCCG. This chain connects TRBV7-9 to TRBJ2-3; D ambiguous. The sequence runs out 3 residues before the end of the CDR3; the remainder is reconstructed from the germline J gene. This CDR3 has 13 residues. The germline V gene has CDR1 SEHNR and CDR2 FQNEAQ (reference sequence).

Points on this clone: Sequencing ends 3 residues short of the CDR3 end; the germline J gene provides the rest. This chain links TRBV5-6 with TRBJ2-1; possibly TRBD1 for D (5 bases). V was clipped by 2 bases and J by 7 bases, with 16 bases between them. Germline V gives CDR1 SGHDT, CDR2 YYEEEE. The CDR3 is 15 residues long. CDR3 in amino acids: CASSFGRALLNEQFF. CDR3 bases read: TGTGCCAGCAGCTTCGGCAGGGCCCTTCTAAATGAG.

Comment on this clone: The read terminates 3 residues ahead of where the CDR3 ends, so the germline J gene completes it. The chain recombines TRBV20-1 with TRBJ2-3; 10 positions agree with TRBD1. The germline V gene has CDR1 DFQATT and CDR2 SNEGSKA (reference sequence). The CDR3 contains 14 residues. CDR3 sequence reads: CSALLTGGSETQYF. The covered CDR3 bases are TGCAGTGCTCTCCTGACAGGGGGCAGTGAGACG.

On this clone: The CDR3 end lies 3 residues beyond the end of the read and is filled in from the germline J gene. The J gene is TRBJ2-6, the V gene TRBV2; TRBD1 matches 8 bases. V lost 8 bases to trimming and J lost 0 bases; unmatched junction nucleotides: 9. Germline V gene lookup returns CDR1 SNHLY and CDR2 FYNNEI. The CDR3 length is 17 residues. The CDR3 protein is CASGDRSRLSGANVLTF. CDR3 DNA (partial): TGTGCCAGCGGGGACAGGTCCCGACTCTCTGGGGCCAACGTC. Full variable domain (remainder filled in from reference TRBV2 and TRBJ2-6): EPEVTQTPSHQVTQMGQEVILRCVPISNHLYFYWYRQILGQKVEFLVSFYNNEISEKSEIFDDQFSVERPDGSNFTLKIRSTKLEDSAMYFCASGDRSRLSGANVLTFGAGSRLTVL.

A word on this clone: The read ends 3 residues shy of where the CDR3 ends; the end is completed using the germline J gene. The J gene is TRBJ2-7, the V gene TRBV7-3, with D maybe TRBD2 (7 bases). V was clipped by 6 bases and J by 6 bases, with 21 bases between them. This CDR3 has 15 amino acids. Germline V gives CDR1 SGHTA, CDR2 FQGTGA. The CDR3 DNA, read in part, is TGTGCCAGCAGTCCAAATGGGGGGCTAGCGGTCGAG. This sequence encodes CASSPNGGLAVE. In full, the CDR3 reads CASSPNGGLAVEQYF.

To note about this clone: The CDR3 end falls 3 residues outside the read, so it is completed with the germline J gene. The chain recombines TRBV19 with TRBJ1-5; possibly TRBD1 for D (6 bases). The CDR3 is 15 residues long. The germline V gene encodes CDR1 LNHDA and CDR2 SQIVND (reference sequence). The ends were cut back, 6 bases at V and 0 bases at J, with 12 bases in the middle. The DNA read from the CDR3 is TGTGCCAGTAGGCTTCAGGGGAATAGCAATCAGCCC. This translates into CASRLQGNSNQP. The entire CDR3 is CASRLQGNSNQPQHF.

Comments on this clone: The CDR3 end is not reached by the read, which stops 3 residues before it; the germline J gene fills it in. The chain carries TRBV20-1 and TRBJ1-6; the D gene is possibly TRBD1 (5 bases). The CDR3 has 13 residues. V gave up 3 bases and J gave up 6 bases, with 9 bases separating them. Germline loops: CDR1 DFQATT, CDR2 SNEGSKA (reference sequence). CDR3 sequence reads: CSARTASNSPLHF. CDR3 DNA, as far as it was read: TGCAGTGCTAGGACAGCCTCTAATTCACCC.

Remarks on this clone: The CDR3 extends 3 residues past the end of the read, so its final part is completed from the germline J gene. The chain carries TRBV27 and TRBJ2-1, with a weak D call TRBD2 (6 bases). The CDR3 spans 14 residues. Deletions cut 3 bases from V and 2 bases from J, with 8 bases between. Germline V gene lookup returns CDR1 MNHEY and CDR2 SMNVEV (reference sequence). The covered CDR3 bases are TGTGCCAGCAGTTTTGCGGGAACCTACAATGAG. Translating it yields CASSFAGTYNE. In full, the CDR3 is CASSFAGTYNEQFF.

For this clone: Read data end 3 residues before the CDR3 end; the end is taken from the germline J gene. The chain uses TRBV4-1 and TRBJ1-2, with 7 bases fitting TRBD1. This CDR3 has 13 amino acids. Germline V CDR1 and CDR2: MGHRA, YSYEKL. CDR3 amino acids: CASSQDRQGDYTF. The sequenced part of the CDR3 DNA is TGCGCCAGCAGCCAAGATAGGCAGGGGGAC.

The CDR3 DNA, read in part, is TGTGCCAGCAGCTTAGTTTGGAGCCCGCGGGGGGAC. Translating gives CASSLVWSPRGD. The entire CDR3 sequence reads CASSLVWSPRGDYTF. The chain carries TRBV7-6 and TRBJ1-2, with a tentative D call TRBD1 (5 bases). With the read ending 3 residues before the CDR3 end, the germline J gene is used to fill in that end. The CDR3 loop spans 15 amino acids. Germline V lookup: CDR1 SGHVS, CDR2 FNYEAQ. The full variable domain, with the rest looked up from reference TRBV7-6 and TRBJ1-2, is GAGVSQSPRYKVTKRGQDVALRCDPISGHVSLYWYRQALGQGPEFLTYFNYEAQQDKSGLPNDRFSAERPEGSISTLTIQRTEQRDSAMYRCASSLVWSPRGDYTFGSGTRLTVV.

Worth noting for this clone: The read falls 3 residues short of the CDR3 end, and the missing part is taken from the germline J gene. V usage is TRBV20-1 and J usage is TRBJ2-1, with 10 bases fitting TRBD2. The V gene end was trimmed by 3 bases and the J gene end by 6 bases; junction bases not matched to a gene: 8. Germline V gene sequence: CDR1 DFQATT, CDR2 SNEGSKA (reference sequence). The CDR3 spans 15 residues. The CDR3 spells CSASLLAGNRNEQFF. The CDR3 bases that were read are TGCAGTGCTAGCTTACTAGCGGGAAATCGCAATGAG.